The 24 T cell receptor beta chains presented below share a single source sample, sequenced in a study of tumour-infiltrating T cells in Burkitt lymphoma. Sequenced by immunoSEQ multiplex PCR; TCRdb stores in-frame clones only, minus some. The data contain thousands of clones, around 15% of them singletons. Input material: tumor tissue. These receptors all come from a human donor with Burkitt lymphoma.

The sample holds a few counts of this clone. The genes are TRBV30 and TRBJ1-1, with D perhaps matching TRBD1 (6 bases). Germline V gene sequence: CDR1 GTSNPN, CDR2 SVGIG (reference sequence). The CDR3 loop spans 16 amino acids. V shed 1 base and J shed 1 base, with 16 bases lying between them. CDR3 region: CAWSGGVQGQNTEAFF. CDR3 sequence (DNA): TGTGCCTGGAGTGGCGGAGTGCAGGGGCAGAACACTGAAGCTTTCTTT.

This clone came up a few times. V and J are TRBV5-6 and TRBJ2-3, with 7 nucleotides matching TRBD1. The CDR3 is 14 amino acids. The V and J ends lost 2 bases and 2 bases, in that order; junction bases with no gene match: 2. Germline V gives CDR1 SGHDT, CDR2 YYEEEE. CDR3 residues: CASSFRGSTDTQYF. CDR3 sequence (DNA): TGTGCCAGCAGCTTCAGGGGGTCCACAGATACGCAGTATTTT. The whole variable domain, filled in from reference TRBV5-6 and TRBJ2-3, reads DAGVTQSPTHLIKTRGQQVTLRCSPKSGHDTVSWYQQALGQGPQFIFQYYEEEERQRGNFPDRFSGHQFPNYSSELNVNALLLGDSALYLCASSFRGSTDTQYFGPGTRLTVL.

This clone occurred a few times. The chain combines TRBV2 with TRBJ1-6; perhaps TRBD1 as D (5 bases). This CDR3 contains 15 residues. Germline V gene data show CDR1 as SNHLY and CDR2 as FYNNEI. Trimming stripped 4 bases from V and 7 bases from J, with 14 bases between. CDR3 residues: CASSVLGVSNSPLHF. CDR3 sequence (DNA): TGTGCCAGCAGTGTTCTGGGGGTATCGAATTCACCCCTCCACTTT.

This clone was seen more than once but under ten times. The V and J genes are TRBV5-6 and TRBJ2-7; TRBD2 matches 11 bases. Per the germline V gene, CDR1 is SGHDT and CDR2 is YYEEEE. The CDR3 extends over 14 amino acids. V dropped 4 bases and J dropped 3; count of bases not matched to a gene: 3. CDR3 loop: CASSPGTSGYEQYF. For the CDR3, the DNA is TGTGCCAGCAGCCCCGGGACTAGCGGCTACGAGCAGTACTTC.

CDR3 sequence (DNA): TGTGCCAGCAATTTAGCGGGGGATGTCACCGGGGAGCTGTTTTTT. Its protein is CASNLAGDVTGELFF. The rearrangement uses TRBV2 and TRBJ2-2; 9 bases match TRBD2. Germline-derived CDR1 and CDR2 are SNHLY and FYNNEI. The CDR3 spans 15 residues. V shed 7 bases, J shed 4 bases, and the junction held 7 bases outside the gene matches.

This clone was seen only a few times. This chain joins TRBV2 and TRBJ1-1; D remains ambiguous. CDR3 length: 12 amino acids. The germline V gene encodes CDR1 SNHLY and CDR2 FYNNEI. Trimming cost V 2 bases and J 8 bases, with 9 bases left between them. The CDR3 nucleotides are TGTGCCAGCAGTGAAAAGTTGGGGGAAGCTTTCTTT. Amino acid sequence: CASSEKLGEAFF.

The table lists this clone with a few counts. The J gene is TRBJ2-7, the V gene TRBV10-3; D may be TRBD1 (5 bases). CDR1 and CDR2 (germline): ENHRY, SYGVKD. The V and J ends lost 3 bases and 3 bases respectively, with 18 bases between them. This CDR3 comprises 16 residues. CDR3 loop: CAISDPPDSVGYEQYF. The CDR3 DNA sequence: TGTGCCATCAGTGACCCTCCCGACAGCGTTGGCTACGAGCAGTACTTC.

This clone was detected a few times. This rearrangement joins TRBV28 to TRBJ1-5; the match to TRBD1 covers 7 bases. CDR1 and CDR2 from the germline V gene are MDHEN and SYDVKM. CDR3 length equals 14 residues. J gave up 3 bases and V 7 bases, and 6 bases lay outside the gene matches. The CDR3 region is CASTRGDLNQPQHF. CDR3 DNA sequence: TGTGCCAGCACCAGGGGGGACCTCAATCAGCCCCAGCATTTT.

The V call is TRBV5-8, the J call TRBJ2-1, with unresolved D. Germline CDR1 and CDR2: SGHTS and YDEGEE. V was cut by 0 bases and J by 0 bases, with 1 base left in between. CDR3 length equals 13 residues. The CDR3 here is CASSLGSYNEQFF. In DNA, the CDR3 is TGTGCCAGCAGCTTGGGCTCCTACAATGAGCAGTTCTTC. The whole variable domain, remainder taken from reference TRBV5-8 and TRBJ2-1, is EAGVTQSPTHLIKTRGQQATLRCSPISGHTSVYWYQQALGLGLQFLLWYDEGEERNRGNFPPRFSGRQFPNYSSELNVNALELEDSALYLCASSLGSYNEQFFGPGTRLTVL.

In its sample, this clone was seen a few times. The chain carries TRBV5-1 and TRBJ1-1, with unresolved D. The CDR3 contains 12 residues. Germline values: CDR1 SGHRS, CDR2 YFSETQ. V lost 3 bases and J lost 3, with 6 bases in between. The CDR3 loop reads CASSSGYTEAFF. The CDR3 DNA follows: TGCGCCAGCAGCTCGGGCTACACTGAAGCTTTCTTT.

The chain has TRBV11-1 and TRBJ1-2, with D hard to call. The CDR3 is made up of 13 amino acids. V shed 3 bases and J shed 3 bases, with 8 bases lying between them. Germline lookup yields CDR1 SGHAT and CDR2 FQDESV (reference sequence). CDR3 nucleotide sequence: TGTGCCAGCAGCTTTCAGGCCTACTATGGCTACACCTTC. Its protein product is CASSFQAYYGYTF.

This clone was observed once. CDR3: CASSYTPTGGDEQYF. CDR3 DNA sequence: TGTGCCAGCAGTTACACCCCGACAGGTGGCGACGAGCAGTACTTC. The chain carries TRBV6-6 and TRBJ2-7; D is perhaps TRBD1 (6 bases). Looked up from germline, CDR1 is MNHNY and CDR2 is SVGAGI (reference sequence). CDR3 size: 15 residues. The V end was cut by 2 bases, the J end by 5 bases, with 16 bases between.

This clone was picked up a small number of times. This chain connects TRBV6-4 to TRBJ2-3, with no clear D. This CDR3 region has 13 residues. Trimming took 5 bases from V and 5 from J, leaving 11 bases between them. Germline CDR1 MRHNA, CDR2 SNTAGT. This chain's CDR3 is CASSLFLGDTQYF. CDR3 DNA sequence: TGTGCCAGCAGTCTCTTCCTGGGAGATACGCAGTATTTT.

The CDR3 spells CASSKSASGTGNEQYF. Here the CDR3 DNA reads TGTGCCAGCAGCAAAAGCGCTAGCGGGACAGGCAACGAGCAGTACTTC. The chain employs TRBV21-1 and TRBJ2-7; TRBD2, the D gene given by the table, was not confirmed from the DNA. TRBV21-1 has pseudogene status. The length of the CDR3 is 16 residues.

The V gene is TRBV5-1, the J gene TRBJ2-5, with D perhaps matching TRBD1 (6 bases). The germline V gene encodes CDR1 SGHRS and CDR2 YFSETQ. CDR3 length equals 14 residues. V lost 0 bases to trimming and J lost 3 bases, with 9 bases between them. The CDR3 sequence is CASSLDRVEETQYF. The DNA for the CDR3 is TGCGCCAGCAGCTTGGACAGGGTCGAAGAGACCCAGTACTTC.

The V call is TRBV2, the J call TRBJ1-1; D gene unclear. The germline V gene has CDR1 SNHLY and CDR2 FYNNEI. Trimming removed 4 bases from V and 3 bases from J, with 6 bases in between. The CDR3 spans 12 residues. For the CDR3, the DNA is TGTGCCAGCAGTGGACGGTACACTGAAGCTTTCTTT. Encoded protein: CASSGRYTEAFF.

This clone was seen more than once but under ten times. The junction does not match germline at one end; this may be a read error. The rearrangement joins TRBV9 to TRBJ2-3, with 13 positions matching TRBD2. The V gene's germline CDR1 is SGDLS and CDR2 YYNGEE. CDR3 length equals 17 residues. CDR3 coding DNA: TGTGCCAGCAGCGTGTCTGGGACTAGCGGGGCCACAGATATGCAGTATTTT. This gives the protein CASSVSGTSGATDMQYF.

The chain joins TRBV4-1 to TRBJ1-1, with 7 nucleotides matching TRBD1. CDR1 and CDR2 from the germline V gene are MGHRA and YSYEKL. V shed 3 bases and J 6 bases; nucleotides not matched to a gene: 4. This CDR3 has 13 amino acids. The CDR3 reads CASSHTGAPEAFF. As DNA, the CDR3 is TGCGCCAGCAGCCACACAGGGGCCCCTGAAGCTTTCTTT.

The chain carries TRBV6-5 and TRBJ1-4; weak D call: TRBD1 (5 bases). The CDR3 is 14 residues long. Germline V CDR1 and CDR2: MNHEY, SVGAGI. Trimming removed 2 bases at V and 6 bases at J, with 10 bases between. The CDR3 DNA reads as TGTGCCAGCAGTTACGGGGGACCTTATGAAAAACTGTTTTTT. This encodes CASSYGGPYEKLFF.

This clone was counted between two and nine times. The V call is TRBV5-1, the J call TRBJ2-3, with TRBD1 matching over 8 bases. There are 16 residues in the CDR3. Germline loops: CDR1 SGHRS, CDR2 YFSETQ. Trimming removed 4 bases from V and 3 bases from J; junction bases left unmatched: 10. The CDR3 DNA is TGCGCCAGCAGCCCCTCCAACAGGGGGAGGACAGATACGCAGTATTTT. The encoded protein is CASSPSNRGRTDTQYF.

This clone was observed a handful of times. The chain links TRBV7-9 to TRBJ1-2, with D perhaps TRBD1 (5 bases). The V end lost 5 bases, the J end lost 4 bases, and 14 bases lay between the germline ends. The length of the CDR3 is 14 residues. Germline V lookup: CDR1 SEHNR, CDR2 FQNEAQ (reference sequence). The CDR3 loop is CASSHTGTGYGYTF. The DNA for the CDR3 is TGTGCCAGCAGCCACACGGGTACAGGCTATGGCTACACCTTC.

The V and J genes are TRBV6-1 and TRBJ2-1, with 11 bases that match TRBD2. Germline V gene lookup returns CDR1 MNHNS and CDR2 SASEGT. The CDR3 extends over 16 amino acids. After removal of 0 bases from V and 5 bases from J, the junction contained 3 bases not matched to a gene. The CDR3 nucleotides read TGTGCCAGCAGTGAAGCCGGGACTAGCGGTGACAATGAGCAGTTCTTC. This encodes CASSEAGTSGDNEQFF.

The V call is TRBV18, the J call TRBJ2-4, with unresolved D. CDR1 and CDR2 (germline): KGHSH, LQKENI. V shed 3 bases and J shed 0 bases, with 15 bases lying between them. CDR3 size: 17 residues. CDR3 sequence: CASSPPARLLAKNIQYF. The CDR3 coding sequence is TGTGCCAGCTCACCTCCCGCTAGGCTCCTAGCCAAAAACATTCAGTACTTC.

The chain employs TRBV30 and TRBJ2-1; 9 bases match TRBD2. The CDR3 spans 14 residues. The germline V gene encodes CDR1 GTSNPN and CDR2 SVGIG (reference sequence). Trimming at V came to 0 bases and at J to 4 bases, leaving 1 base not matched to a gene. CDR3 bases: TGTGCCTGGAGTGTAGCGGGGGGTTACAATGAGCAGTTCTTC. It specifies CAWSVAGGYNEQFF.